The clone carrying this T cell receptor (beta chain) was counted at least ten times. Its antigen is unknown. Sequencing was at deep level. The assay was immunoSEQ multiplex PCR, and TCRdb's table has in-frame clones only and misses some. This table has about 560,000 clones, around three quarters appearing once. The entry originates in a study of shared clonotypes between healthy human individuals. Overall study findings and caveats: The sampled material consisted only of blood, and tissue repertoires are likely to differ.

With 6 bases removed from V and 0 bases from J, the gap between germline ends came to 15 bases. The CDR3 loop spans 15 amino acids. Germline CDR1 and CDR2: SGHTA and FQGNSA. Every contributor of samples was a Caucasian grown-up residing in Nashville, Tennessee. Approximately 100 million PBMCs served as the genomic DNA source for unsorted samples. V gene TRBV7-2 combines with J gene TRBJ2-7, with D possibly called TRBD1 or TRBD2 (5 bases each). Sequenced sample: PBMCs. This receptor was obtained from a woman aged 40 to 50 in good health. Some clones in this sample may be carry-over from other donors' samples. CDR3 in amino acids: CASRRRDHSSYEQYF. The CDR3 bases are TGTGCCAGCAGGCGCCGGGACCACAGCTCCTACGAGCAGTACTTC.